A selection of T cell receptor beta chains follows, all from one sample in a study of CD8+ T cells in alopecia areata. Assay used: immunoSEQ multiplex PCR; TCRdb lists only in-frame clones, some missing. This sample has 4,000 to 5,500 clones; approximately 90% occur once, and the top ten carry about a fifth. The sample here was skin, taken at week 4, from a patient treated with tofacitinib. The source of these receptors is a human donor with alopecia areata. Each CDR3 is given with its conserved first and last residue. Each record gives: V gene, J gene, D gene, CDR3 protein, CDR3 DNA. D genes are given only for firm matches.

TRBV5-1	TRBJ2-4	TRBD2	CASSQAGVAKNIQYF	TGCGCCAGCAGCCAAGCGGGGGTGGCCAAAAACATTCAGTACTTC
TRBV5-1	TRBJ1-1	.	CASSLDPMTPGTEAFF	TGCGCCAGCAGCTTGGACCCGATGACACCTGGGACTGAAGCTTTCTTT
TRBV4-3	TRBJ1-6	.	CASSQVTGGANNSPLHF	TGCGCCAGCAGCCAAGTTACGGGGGGCGCGAATAATTCACCCCTCCACTTT
TRBV7-6	TRBJ2-2	.	CASTVDPKTGELFF	TGTGCCAGCACCGTGGACCCAAAAACCGGGGAGCTGTTTTTT
TRBV12-5	TRBJ2-5	.	CASGSGLSGETQYF	TGTGCTAGTGGTTCGGGACTCTCCGGAGAGACCCAGTACTTC
TRBV30	TRBJ2-5	.	CAWSASSQETQYF	TGTGCCTGGAGTGCATCTAGCCAAGAGACCCAGTACTTC
TRBV9	TRBJ2-3	.	CASSGSADTQYF	TGTGCCAGCAGCGGATCAGCGGATACGCAGTATTTT
TRBV4-1	TRBJ1-2	TRBD1	CASSHLTGDGYTF	TGCGCCAGCAGCCACCTGACAGGGGATGGCTACACCTTC
TRBV7-8	TRBJ2-5	.	CASSSRARETQYF	TGTGCCAGCAGCTCCCGGGCCCGGGAGACCCAGTACTTC
TRBV27	TRBJ2-2	.	CASSLGRADTGELFF	TGTGCCAGCAGTTTAGGACGGGCGGACACCGGGGAGCTGTTTTTT
TRBV4-3	TRBJ2-6	.	CASSQDKGSGANVLTF	TGCGCCAGCAGCCAAGATAAGGGCTCTGGGGCCAACGTCCTGACTTTC
TRBV7-6	TRBJ2-1	.	CASSFRPEEQFF	TGTGCCAGCAGCTTCCGACCCGAGGAGCAGTTCTTC
TRBV5-1	TRBJ2-3	TRBD1	CASSLAADRGHTDTQYF	TGCGCCAGCAGCTTGGCTGCGGACAGGGGGCACACAGATACGCAGTATTTT
TRBV6-5	TRBJ1-2	TRBD1	CASSRDRGYGYTF	TGTGCCAGCAGCCGCGACAGGGGCTATGGCTACACCTTC
TRBV6-5	TRBJ2-5	.	CASRRGGRRDETQYF	TGTGCCAGCAGACGAGGGGGGCGCCGAGACGAGACCCAGTACTTC
TRBV6-5	TRBJ2-1	.	CASSLKSEVDEQFF	TGTGCCAGCAGCCTTAAATCAGAGGTAGATGAGCAGTTCTTC